This record covers a single TCR beta chain. The same CDR3 can be traced to other DNA sequences in this sample. Authors' processing steps: Reference gene primer amplification gave nucleated cell count estimates. Only in-frame clones appear in the TCRdb table, and some are missing; sequencing was by immunoSEQ multiplex PCR. The DNA was the basis for D and trimming; V, J and clone size are from that table. The data show about 80,000 clones, approximately 78% seen once. This sample was taken from a study of blood T cell repertoires in COVID-19. Study as a whole: Sites across the United States, Italy and Spain contributed samples from acute and convalescent COVID-19. PBMCs, B-cell-depleted T cells, or T cells provided the cDNA or gDNA that made up the material.

Germline V gene data show CDR1 as MDHEN and CDR2 as SYDVKM. Trimming stripped 2 bases from V and 2 bases from J, with 6 bases between. This CDR3 has 14 residues. The specimen sequenced was peripheral blood. The genes are TRBV28 and TRBJ2-2; no firm D call. This receptor was obtained from a man aged 60-69 years with acute or convalescent COVID-19. CDR3 region: CASSLGQNTGELFF. The DNA of the CDR3 is TGTGCCAGCAGTTTAGGGCAAAACACCGGGGAGCTGTTTTTT.